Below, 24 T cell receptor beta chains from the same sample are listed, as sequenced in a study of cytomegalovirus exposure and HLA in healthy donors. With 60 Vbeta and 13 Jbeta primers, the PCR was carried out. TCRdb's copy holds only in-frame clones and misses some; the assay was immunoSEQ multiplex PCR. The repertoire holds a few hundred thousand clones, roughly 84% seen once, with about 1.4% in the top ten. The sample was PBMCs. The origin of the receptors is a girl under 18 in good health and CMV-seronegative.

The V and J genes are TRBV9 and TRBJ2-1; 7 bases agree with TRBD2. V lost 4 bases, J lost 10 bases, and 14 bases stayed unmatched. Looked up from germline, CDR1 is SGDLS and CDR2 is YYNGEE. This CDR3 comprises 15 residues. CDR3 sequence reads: CASSLGLGAVGEQFF. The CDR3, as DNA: TGTGCCAGCAGCCTCGGACTAGGCGCCGTCGGGGAGCAGTTCTTC.

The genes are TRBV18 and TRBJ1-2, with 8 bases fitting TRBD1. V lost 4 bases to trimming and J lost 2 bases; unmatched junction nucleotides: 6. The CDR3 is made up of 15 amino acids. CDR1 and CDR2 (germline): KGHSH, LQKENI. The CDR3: CASSLAQGVNYGYTF. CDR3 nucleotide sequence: TGTGCCAGCTCACTAGCACAGGGGGTGAACTATGGCTACACCTTC. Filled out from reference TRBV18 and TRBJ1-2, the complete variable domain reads NAGVMQNPRHLVRRRGQEARLRCSPMKGHSHVYWYRQLPEEGLKFMVYLQKENIIDESGMPKERFSAEFPKEGPSILRIQQVVRGDSAAYFCASSLAQGVNYGYTFGSGTRLTVV.

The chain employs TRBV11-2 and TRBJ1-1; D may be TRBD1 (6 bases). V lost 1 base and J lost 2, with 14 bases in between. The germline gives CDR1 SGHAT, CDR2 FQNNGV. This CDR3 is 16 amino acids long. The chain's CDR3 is CASSLALQGPNTEAFF. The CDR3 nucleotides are TGTGCCAGCAGCTTAGCCCTACAGGGACCCAACACTGAAGCTTTCTTT.

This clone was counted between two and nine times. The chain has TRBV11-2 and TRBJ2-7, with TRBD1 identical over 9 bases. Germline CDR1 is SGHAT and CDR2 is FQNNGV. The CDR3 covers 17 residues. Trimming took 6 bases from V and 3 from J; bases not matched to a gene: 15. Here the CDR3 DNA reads TGTGCCAGCAGGACAGGGACAGGGTCTTTGAGGGGCTACGAGCAGTACTTC. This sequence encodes CASRTGTGSLRGYEQYF.

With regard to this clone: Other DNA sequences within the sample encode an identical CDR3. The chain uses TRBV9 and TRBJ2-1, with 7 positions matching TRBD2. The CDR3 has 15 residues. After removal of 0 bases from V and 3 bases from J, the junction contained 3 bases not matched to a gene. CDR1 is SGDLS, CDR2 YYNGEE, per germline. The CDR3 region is CASSVGGGGYNEQFF. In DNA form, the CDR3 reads TGTGCCAGCAGCGTAGGCGGGGGTGGCTACAATGAGCAGTTCTTC.

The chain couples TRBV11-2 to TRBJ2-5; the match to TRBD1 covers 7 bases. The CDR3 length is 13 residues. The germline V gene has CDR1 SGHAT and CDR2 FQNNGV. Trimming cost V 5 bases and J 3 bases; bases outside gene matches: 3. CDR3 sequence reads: CASSTTGEETQYF. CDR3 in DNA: TGTGCCAGCAGCACTACAGGGGAAGAGACCCAGTACTTC.

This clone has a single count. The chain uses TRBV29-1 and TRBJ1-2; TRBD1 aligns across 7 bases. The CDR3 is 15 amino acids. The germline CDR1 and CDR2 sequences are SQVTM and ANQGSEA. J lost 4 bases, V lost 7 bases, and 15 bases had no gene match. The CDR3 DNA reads TGCAGCGCCGGTGAATCTTCAGGGGGAGGCTATGGCTACACCTTC. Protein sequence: CSAGESSGGGYGYTF.

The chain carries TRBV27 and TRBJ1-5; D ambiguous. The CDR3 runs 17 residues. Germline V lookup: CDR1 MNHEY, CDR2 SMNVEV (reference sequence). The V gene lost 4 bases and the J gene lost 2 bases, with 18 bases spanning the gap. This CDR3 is CASSSIPGRDGNQPQHF. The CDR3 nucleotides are TGTGCCAGCAGTTCGATACCGGGTAGAGATGGCAATCAGCCCCAGCATTTT.

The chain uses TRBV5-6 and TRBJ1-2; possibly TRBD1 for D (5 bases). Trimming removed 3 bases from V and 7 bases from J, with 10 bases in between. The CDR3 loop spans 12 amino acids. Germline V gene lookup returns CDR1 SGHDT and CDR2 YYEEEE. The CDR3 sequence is CASSSGAVGYTF. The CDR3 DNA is TGTGCCAGCAGCTCTGGGGCAGTTGGCTACACCTTC.

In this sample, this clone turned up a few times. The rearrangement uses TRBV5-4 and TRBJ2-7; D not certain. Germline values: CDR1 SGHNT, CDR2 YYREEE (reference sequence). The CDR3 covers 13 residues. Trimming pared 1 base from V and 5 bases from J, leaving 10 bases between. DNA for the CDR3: TGTGCCAGCAGCTTGTCGACCCAGGACGAGCAGTACTTC. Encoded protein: CASSLSTQDEQYF.

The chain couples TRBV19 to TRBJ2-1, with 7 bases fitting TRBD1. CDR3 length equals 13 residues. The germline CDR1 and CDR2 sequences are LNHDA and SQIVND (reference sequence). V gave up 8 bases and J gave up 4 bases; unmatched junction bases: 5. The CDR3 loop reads CASAGTEYNEQFF. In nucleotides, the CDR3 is TGTGCCAGTGCCGGGACAGAATACAATGAGCAGTTCTTC. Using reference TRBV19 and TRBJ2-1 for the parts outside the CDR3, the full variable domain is DGGITQSPKYLFRKEGQNVTLSCEQNLNHDAMYWYRQDPGQGLRLIYYSQIVNDFQKGDIAEGYSVSREKKESFPLTVTSAQKNPTAFYLCASAGTEYNEQFFGPGTRLTVL.

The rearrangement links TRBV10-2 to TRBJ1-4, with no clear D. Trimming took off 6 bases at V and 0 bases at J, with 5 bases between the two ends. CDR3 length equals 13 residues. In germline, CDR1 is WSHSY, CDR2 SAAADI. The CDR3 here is CASRRSTNEKLFF. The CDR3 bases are TGCGCCAGCAGGAGATCAACTAATGAAAAACTGTTTTTT.

CDR3 residues: CASSLARQGAYTF. The CDR3 DNA follows: TGTGCCAGCAGCTTGGCCCGACAGGGGGCCTACACCTTC. This sequence joins TRBV5-5 and TRBJ1-2; 10 nucleotides align to TRBD1. The ends lost 0 bases at V and 10 bases at J; junction bases unmatched: 3. The germline gives CDR1 SGHKS, CDR2 YYEKEE (reference sequence). The CDR3 length is 13 residues.

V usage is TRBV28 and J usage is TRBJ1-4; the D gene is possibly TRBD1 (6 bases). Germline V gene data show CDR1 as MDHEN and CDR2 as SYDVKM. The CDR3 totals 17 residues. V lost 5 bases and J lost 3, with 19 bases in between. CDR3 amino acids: CASSRHRTGSANEKLFF. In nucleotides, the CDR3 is TGTGCCAGCAGTCGACACCGTACAGGGAGTGCTAATGAAAAACTGTTTTTT.

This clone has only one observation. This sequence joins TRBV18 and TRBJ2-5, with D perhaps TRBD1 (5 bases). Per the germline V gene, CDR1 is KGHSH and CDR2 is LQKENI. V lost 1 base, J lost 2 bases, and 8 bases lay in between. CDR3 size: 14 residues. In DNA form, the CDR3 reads TGTGCCAGCTCACCACAGGGGAAGCAAGAGACCCAGTACTTC. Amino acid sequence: CASSPQGKQETQYF.

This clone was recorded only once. CDR3 coding DNA: TGTGCCAGCAGTCCAACAGGGCGCTCCTACAATGAGCAGTTCTTC. Protein: CASSPTGRSYNEQFF. The chain joins TRBV28 to TRBJ2-1; maybe TRBD1 (6 bases). Trimming removed 5 bases at V and 0 bases at J, with 11 bases between. This CDR3 has 15 amino acids. Germline CDR1 MDHEN, CDR2 SYDVKM. Filled out from reference TRBV28 and TRBJ2-1, the complete variable domain reads DVKVTQSSRYLVKRTGEKVFLECVQDMDHENMFWYRQDPGLGLRLIYFSYDVKMKEKGDIPEGYSVSREKKERFSLILESASTNQTSMYLCASSPTGRSYNEQFFGPGTRLTVL.

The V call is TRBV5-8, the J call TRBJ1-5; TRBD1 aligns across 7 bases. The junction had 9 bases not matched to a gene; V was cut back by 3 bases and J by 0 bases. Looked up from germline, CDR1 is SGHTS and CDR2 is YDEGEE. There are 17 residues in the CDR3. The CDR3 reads CASSSGTDSYSNQPQHF. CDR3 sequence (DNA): TGTGCCAGCAGCTCGGGGACAGACAGCTATAGCAATCAGCCCCAGCATTTT. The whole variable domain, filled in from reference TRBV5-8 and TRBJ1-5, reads EAGVTQSPTHLIKTRGQQATLRCSPISGHTSVYWYQQALGLGLQFLLWYDEGEERNRGNFPPRFSGRQFPNYSSELNVNALELEDSALYLCASSSGTDSYSNQPQHFGDGTRLSIL.

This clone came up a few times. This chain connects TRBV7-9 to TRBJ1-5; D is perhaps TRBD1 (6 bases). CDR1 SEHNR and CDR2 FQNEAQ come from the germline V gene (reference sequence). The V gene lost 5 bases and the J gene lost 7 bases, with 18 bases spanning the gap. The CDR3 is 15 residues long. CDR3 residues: CASSRGGQELQPQHF. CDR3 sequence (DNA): TGTGCCAGCAGCCGGGGGGGCCAGGAACTGCAGCCCCAGCATTTT.

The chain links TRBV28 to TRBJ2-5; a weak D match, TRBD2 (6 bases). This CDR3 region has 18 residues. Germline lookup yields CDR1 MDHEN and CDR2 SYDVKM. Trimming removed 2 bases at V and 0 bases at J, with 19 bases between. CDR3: CASSLGLGVSGYQETQYF. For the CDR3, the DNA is TGTGCCAGCAGTTTAGGACTCGGGGTTAGCGGTTACCAAGAGACCCAGTACTTC.

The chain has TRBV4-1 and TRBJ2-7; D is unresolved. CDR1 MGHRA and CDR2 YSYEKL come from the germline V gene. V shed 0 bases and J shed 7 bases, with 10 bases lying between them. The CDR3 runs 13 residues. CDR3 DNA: TGCGCCAGCAGCCAAGAAGGCCAGGTGGAGCAGTACTTC. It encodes CASSQEGQVEQYF.

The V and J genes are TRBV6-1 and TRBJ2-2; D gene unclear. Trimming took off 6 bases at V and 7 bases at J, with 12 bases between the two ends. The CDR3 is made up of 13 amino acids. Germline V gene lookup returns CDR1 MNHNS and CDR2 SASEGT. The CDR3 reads CASRASEVGELFF. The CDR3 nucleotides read TGTGCCAGCAGGGCCTCCGAGGTCGGGGAGCTGTTTTTT.

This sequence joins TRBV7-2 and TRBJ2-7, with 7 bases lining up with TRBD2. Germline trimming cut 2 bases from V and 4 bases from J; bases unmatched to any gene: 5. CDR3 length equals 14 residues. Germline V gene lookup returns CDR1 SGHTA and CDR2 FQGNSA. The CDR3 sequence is CASSLIVGGYEQYF. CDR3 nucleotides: TGTGCCAGCAGCTTAATCGTGGGGGGGTACGAGCAGTACTTC.

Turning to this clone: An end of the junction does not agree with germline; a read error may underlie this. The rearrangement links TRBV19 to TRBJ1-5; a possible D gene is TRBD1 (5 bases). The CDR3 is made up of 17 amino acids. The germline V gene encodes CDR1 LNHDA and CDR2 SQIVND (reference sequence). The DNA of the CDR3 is TGTGCCAGCAGTAGCTTCGGCAGGGTGGGGAGCAATCAGCCCCAGCATTTT. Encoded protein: CASSSFGRVGSNQPQHF.

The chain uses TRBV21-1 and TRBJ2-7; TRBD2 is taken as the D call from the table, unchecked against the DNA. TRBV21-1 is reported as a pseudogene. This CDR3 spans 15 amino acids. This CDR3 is CASSKAASGYYEQYF. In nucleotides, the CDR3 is TGTGCCAGCAGCAAAGCGGCTAGCGGATACTACGAGCAGTACTTC.